This is a list of T cell receptor beta chains from one sample in a study of T cells after somatic rescue of genetic block. Produced via immunoSEQ multiplex PCR; TCRdb's table is partial and in-frame only. This sample has approximately 58,000 clones, with approximately 96% found just once. Sequenced sample: peripheral blood mononuclear cells (PBMCs). The receptors here all came from a child less than two years old. The CDR3 runs from the conserved cysteine through the conserved F or W. Each record gives: J gene, V gene, D gene, clone size, CDR3 DNA, CDR3 protein. The D gene is left open where the match is weak. The size field is filled for only some rows; it gives once, few, many or a size class.

j_call: TRBJ2-7; v_call: TRBV7-2; d_call: TRBD2; clone_size: .; cdr3_nt: TGTGCCAGCAGCTTAAGCGGGGCTTCCTACGAGCAGTACTTC; cdr3_aa: CASSLSGASYEQYF
j_call: TRBJ1-2; v_call: TRBV19; d_call: TRBD1; clone_size: .; cdr3_nt: TGTGCCAGTAGTATAGCCCCATACAGGGGGGAAGGCTACACCTTC; cdr3_aa: CASSIAPYRGEGYTF
j_call: TRBJ1-2; v_call: TRBV28; d_call: .; clone_size: once; cdr3_nt: TGTGCCAGCAGTTTATTCGTGGGGGGCGGCTACACCTTC; cdr3_aa: CASSLFVGGGYTF
j_call: TRBJ2-7; v_call: TRBV18; d_call: .; clone_size: .; cdr3_nt: TGTGCCAGCTCACGGAGATCCGGGAGACTAACGGGGAACGAGCAGTACTTC; cdr3_aa: CASSRRSGRLTGNEQYF
j_call: TRBJ1-6; v_call: TRBV15; d_call: .; clone_size: .; cdr3_nt: TGTGCCACCAGCAGAGATTCCGGACGGCCTAATTCACCCCTCCACTTT; cdr3_aa: CATSRDSGRPNSPLHF
j_call: TRBJ1-2; v_call: TRBV30; d_call: .; clone_size: .; cdr3_nt: TGTGCCTGGAGAGGATATAGGGATGGCTACACCTTC; cdr3_aa: CAWRGYRDGYTF
j_call: TRBJ1-2; v_call: TRBV5-1; d_call: TRBD1; clone_size: .; cdr3_nt: TGCGCCAGCAGCTTGAGGACAGGGGGCTTAGCTAACTATGGCTACACCTTC; cdr3_aa: CASSLRTGGLANYGYTF
j_call: TRBJ2-2; v_call: TRBV4-2; d_call: .; clone_size: .; cdr3_nt: TGTGCCAGCAGCCAAGGACTAGCCGGGGAGCTGTTTTTT; cdr3_aa: CASSQGLAGELFF
j_call: TRBJ2-5; v_call: TRBV2; d_call: TRBD2; clone_size: .; cdr3_nt: TGTGCCAGCTCCCTTAGCGGGAGCTGGGAGACCCAGTACTTC; cdr3_aa: CASSLSGSWETQYF
j_call: TRBJ1-2; v_call: TRBV28; d_call: .; clone_size: once; cdr3_nt: TGTGCCAGCGGAAATTTCCTCGGGGCAGCCCCCTCCTATGGCTACACCTTC; cdr3_aa: CASGNFLGAAPSYGYTF
j_call: TRBJ1-2; v_call: TRBV30; d_call: TRBD1; clone_size: .; cdr3_nt: TGTGCCTCCCAACAGACAGGGGGAAGTTATGGCTACACCTTC; cdr3_aa: CASQQTGGSYGYTF
j_call: TRBJ2-7; v_call: TRBV7-2; d_call: TRBD1; clone_size: .; cdr3_nt: TGTGCCAGCAGCCCCCTCGACAGGGGGCGCTACGAGCAGTACTTC; cdr3_aa: CASSPLDRGRYEQYF
j_call: TRBJ2-1; v_call: TRBV5-1; d_call: .; clone_size: .; cdr3_nt: TGCGCCAGCAGCTTGGCAGGGAATGAGCAGTTCTTC; cdr3_aa: CASSLAGNEQFF
j_call: TRBJ2-6; v_call: TRBV7-2; d_call: TRBD1; clone_size: .; cdr3_nt: TGTGCCAGCAGCTTAGGACAGGGACATCCGGGGGCCAACGTCCTGACTTTC; cdr3_aa: CASSLGQGHPGANVLTF
j_call: TRBJ1-5; v_call: TRBV19; d_call: .; clone_size: .; cdr3_nt: TGTGCCAGTAGTAAGCCCAGGGCCAATCAGCCCCAGCATTTT; cdr3_aa: CASSKPRANQPQHF
j_call: TRBJ2-1; v_call: TRBV4-3; d_call: .; clone_size: once; cdr3_nt: TGCGCCAGCAGCCAAGAGGACTTCTCCTACAATGAGCAGTTCTTC; cdr3_aa: CASSQEDFSYNEQFF
j_call: TRBJ2-7; v_call: TRBV7-9; d_call: .; clone_size: .; cdr3_nt: TGTGCCAGCACCAAAACGAGGGTGGATAAGGACGAGCAGTACTTC; cdr3_aa: CASTKTRVDKDEQYF
j_call: TRBJ1-4; v_call: TRBV7-6; d_call: .; clone_size: once; cdr3_nt: TGTGCCAGCAGCTTTTTAGGGGGGCGTTTTAATGAAAAACTGTTTTTT; cdr3_aa: CASSFLGGRFNEKLFF
j_call: TRBJ1-4; v_call: TRBV5-6; d_call: .; clone_size: .; cdr3_nt: TGTGCCAGCAGCGTACAGGGAGAAAAACTGTTTTTT; cdr3_aa: CASSVQGEKLFF
j_call: TRBJ2-7; v_call: TRBV28; d_call: .; clone_size: .; cdr3_nt: TGTGCCAGCAGCACCGACATGGACCCCTACGAGCAGTACTTC; cdr3_aa: CASSTDMDPYEQYF
j_call: TRBJ2-7; v_call: TRBV5-1; d_call: TRBD1; clone_size: .; cdr3_nt: TGCGCCAGCAGCTCGACAGGGATCCACGAGCAGTACTTC; cdr3_aa: CASSSTGIHEQYF
j_call: TRBJ1-3; v_call: TRBV2; d_call: .; clone_size: .; cdr3_nt: TGTGCCAGCAGTGCCGGGAGCTCTGGAAACACCATATATTTT; cdr3_aa: CASSAGSSGNTIYF
j_call: TRBJ2-7; v_call: TRBV5-6; d_call: .; clone_size: .; cdr3_nt: TGTGCCAGCAGCGGAGGACTAGAGCAGTACTTC; cdr3_aa: CASSGGLEQYF
j_call: TRBJ2-3; v_call: TRBV9; d_call: TRBD2; clone_size: .; cdr3_nt: TGTGCCAGCAGCGTACTAGCGGGGACAGATACGCAGTATTTT; cdr3_aa: CASSVLAGTDTQYF
j_call: TRBJ1-2; v_call: TRBV15; d_call: .; clone_size: .; cdr3_nt: TGTGCCACCAGCAGAGAACTACTGGAAAACTATGGCTACACCTTC; cdr3_aa: CATSRELLENYGYTF
j_call: TRBJ2-5; v_call: TRBV21-1; d_call: .; clone_size: .; cdr3_nt: TGTGCCAGCAGCAAAGGGACAAGACAAGAGACCCAGTACTTC; cdr3_aa: CASSKGTRQETQYF
j_call: TRBJ2-1; v_call: TRBV2; d_call: TRBD2; clone_size: .; cdr3_nt: TGTGCCAGCAGGACCCGACTAGCGGAGTACAATGAGCAGTTCTTC; cdr3_aa: CASRTRLAEYNEQFF
j_call: TRBJ1-1; v_call: TRBV25-1; d_call: .; clone_size: .; cdr3_nt: TGTGCCAGCGTAGCACCGGACAGCCACACTGAAGCTTTCTTT; cdr3_aa: CASVAPDSHTEAFF
j_call: TRBJ1-3; v_call: TRBV4-3; d_call: .; clone_size: .; cdr3_nt: TGCGCCAGCAGCCAAGATAGGTGGGGCTCTGGAAACACCATATATTTT; cdr3_aa: CASSQDRWGSGNTIYF
j_call: TRBJ1-2; v_call: TRBV27; d_call: TRBD1; clone_size: .; cdr3_nt: TGTGCCAGCAGACGGACAGGATCCTATGGCTACACCTTC; cdr3_aa: CASRRTGSYGYTF
j_call: TRBJ2-1; v_call: TRBV4-1; d_call: .; clone_size: .; cdr3_nt: TGCGCCAGCAGCCAAGATGGGGGCAATGAGCAGTTCTTC; cdr3_aa: CASSQDGGNEQFF
j_call: TRBJ2-3; v_call: TRBV15; d_call: TRBD2; clone_size: .; cdr3_nt: TGTGCCACCAGCAGAACTAGCGGGTCCAGCACAGATACGCAGTATTTT; cdr3_aa: CATSRTSGSSTDTQYF
j_call: TRBJ1-5; v_call: TRBV7-4; d_call: TRBD1; clone_size: .; cdr3_nt: TGTGCCAGCAGCCAAAAAGGGGACAGGGTGAAGGGCAATCAGCCCCAGCATTTT; cdr3_aa: CASSQKGDRVKGNQPQHF